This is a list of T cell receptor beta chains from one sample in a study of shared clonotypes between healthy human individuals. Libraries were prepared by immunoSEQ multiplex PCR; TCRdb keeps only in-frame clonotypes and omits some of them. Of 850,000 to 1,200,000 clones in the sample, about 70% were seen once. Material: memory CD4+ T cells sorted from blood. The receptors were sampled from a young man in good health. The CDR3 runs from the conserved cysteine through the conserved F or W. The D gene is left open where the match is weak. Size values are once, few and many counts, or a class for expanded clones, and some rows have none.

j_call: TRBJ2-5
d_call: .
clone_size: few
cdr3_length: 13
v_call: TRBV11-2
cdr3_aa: CASSNGPAETQYF
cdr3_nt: TGTGCCAGCAGCAATGGGCCGGCGGAGACCCAGTACTTC

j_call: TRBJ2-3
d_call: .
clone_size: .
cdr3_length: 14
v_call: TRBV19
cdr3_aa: CASRQEWGTDTQYF
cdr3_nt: TGTGCCAGTAGACAGGAGTGGGGCACAGATACGCAGTATTTT

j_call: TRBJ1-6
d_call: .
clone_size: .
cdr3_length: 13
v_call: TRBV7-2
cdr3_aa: CASSDQGNSPLHF
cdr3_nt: TGTGCCAGCAGCGACCAGGGAAATTCACCCCTCCACTTT

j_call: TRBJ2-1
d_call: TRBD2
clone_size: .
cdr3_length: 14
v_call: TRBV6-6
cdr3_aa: CATTGLAGPNEQFF
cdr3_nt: TGTGCCACTACGGGCCTAGCGGGACCCAATGAGCAGTTCTTC

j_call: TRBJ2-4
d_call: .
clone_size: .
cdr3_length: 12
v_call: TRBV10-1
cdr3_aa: CASSDTGLIQYF
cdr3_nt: TGCGCCAGCAGTGATACGGGATTAATTCAGTACTTC

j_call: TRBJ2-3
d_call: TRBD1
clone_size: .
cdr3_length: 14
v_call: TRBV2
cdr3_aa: CASLRDRGLDTQYF
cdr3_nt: TGTGCCAGCCTCCGGGACAGGGGGTTAGATACGCAGTATTTT

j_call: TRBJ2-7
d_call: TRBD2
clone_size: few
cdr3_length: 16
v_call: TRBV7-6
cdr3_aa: CASSSQSGGTLVEQYF
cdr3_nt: TGTGCCAGCAGCTCGCAAAGCGGGGGGACTCTTGTCGAGCAGTACTTC

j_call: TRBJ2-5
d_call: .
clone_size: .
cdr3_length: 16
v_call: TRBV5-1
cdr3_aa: CASSLAASYSSETQYF
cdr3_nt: TGCGCCAGCAGCTTGGCCGCTAGTTATTCTTCAGAGACCCAGTACTTC

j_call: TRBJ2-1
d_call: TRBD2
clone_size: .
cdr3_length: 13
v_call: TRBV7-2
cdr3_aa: CATSGRSYNEQFF
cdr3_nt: TGTGCCACTAGCGGGAGGTCCTACAATGAGCAGTTCTTC

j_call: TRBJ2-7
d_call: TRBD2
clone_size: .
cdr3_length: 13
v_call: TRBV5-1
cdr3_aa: CASSTGLAAEQYF
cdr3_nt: TGCGCCAGCAGCACGGGACTAGCCGCCGAGCAGTACTTC

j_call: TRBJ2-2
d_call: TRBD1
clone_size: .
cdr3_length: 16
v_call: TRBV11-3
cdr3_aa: CASSSNRGPGTGELFF
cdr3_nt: TGTGCCAGCAGCTCAAACAGGGGGCCGGGCACCGGGGAGCTGTTTTTT

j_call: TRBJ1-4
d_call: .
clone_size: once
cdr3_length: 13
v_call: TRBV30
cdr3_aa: CAWSLLLDEKLFF
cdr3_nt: TGTGCCTGGAGTCTCCTGTTGGATGAAAAACTGTTTTTT

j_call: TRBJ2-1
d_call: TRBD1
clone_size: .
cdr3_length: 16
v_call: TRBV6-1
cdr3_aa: CASSERTGGGSNEQFF
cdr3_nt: TGTGCCAGCAGTGAACGGACAGGTGGGGGATCCAATGAGCAGTTCTTC

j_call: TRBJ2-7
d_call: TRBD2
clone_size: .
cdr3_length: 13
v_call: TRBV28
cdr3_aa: CASITSGTYEQYF
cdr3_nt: TGTGCCAGCATTACGAGCGGGACCTACGAGCAGTACTTC

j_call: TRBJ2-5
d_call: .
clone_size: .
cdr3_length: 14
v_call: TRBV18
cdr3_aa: CASSPRGRQETQYF
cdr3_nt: TGTGCCAGCTCACCGAGGGGCCGGCAAGAGACCCAGTACTTC

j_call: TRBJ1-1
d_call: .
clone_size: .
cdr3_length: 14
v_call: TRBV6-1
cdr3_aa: CASRGVRMNTEAFF
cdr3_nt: TGTGCCAGCAGAGGGGTAAGGATGAACACTGAAGCTTTCTTT

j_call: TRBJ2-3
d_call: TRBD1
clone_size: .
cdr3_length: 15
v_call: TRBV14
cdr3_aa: CASSPGQGPTDTQYF
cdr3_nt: TGTGCCAGCAGCCCGGGACAGGGGCCCACAGATACGCAGTATTTT

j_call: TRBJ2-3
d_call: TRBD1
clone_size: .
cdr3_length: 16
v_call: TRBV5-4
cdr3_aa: CASSLLAGGFTDTQYF
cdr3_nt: TGTGCCAGCAGCTTATTGGCAGGGGGATTCACAGATACGCAGTATTTT

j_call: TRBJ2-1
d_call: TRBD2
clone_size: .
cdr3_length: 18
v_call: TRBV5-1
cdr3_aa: CASSLDAGGPSPYNEQFF
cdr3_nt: TGCGCCAGCAGCTTGGATGCGGGAGGGCCTTCTCCCTACAATGAGCAGTTCTTC

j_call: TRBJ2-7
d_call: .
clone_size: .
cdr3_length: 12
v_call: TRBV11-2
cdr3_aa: CASSLDGREQYF
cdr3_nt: TGTGCCAGCAGCTTAGACGGTAGGGAGCAGTACTTC

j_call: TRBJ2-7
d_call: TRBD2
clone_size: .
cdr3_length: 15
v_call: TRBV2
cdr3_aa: CASSVLAGDGYEQYF
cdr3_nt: TGTGCCAGCAGCGTACTAGCGGGAGATGGCTACGAGCAGTACTTC

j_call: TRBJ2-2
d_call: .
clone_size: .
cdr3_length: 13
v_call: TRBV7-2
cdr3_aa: CASSYGEAGELFF
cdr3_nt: TGTGCCAGCAGCTACGGGGAAGCCGGGGAGCTGTTTTTT

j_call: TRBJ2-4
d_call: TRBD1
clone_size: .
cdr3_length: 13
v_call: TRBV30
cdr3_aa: CAWGQGDKNIQYF
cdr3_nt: TGTGCCTGGGGACAGGGGGACAAAAACATTCAGTACTTC

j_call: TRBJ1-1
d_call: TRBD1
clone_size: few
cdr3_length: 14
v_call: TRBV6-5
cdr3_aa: CASSAPGQGNVAFF
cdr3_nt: TGTGCCAGCAGTGCCCCGGGACAGGGAAATGTTGCTTTCTTT

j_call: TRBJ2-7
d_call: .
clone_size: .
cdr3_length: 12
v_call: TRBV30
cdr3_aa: CAWSASVSEQYF
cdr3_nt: TGTGCCTGGAGCGCATCCGTATCCGAGCAGTACTTC

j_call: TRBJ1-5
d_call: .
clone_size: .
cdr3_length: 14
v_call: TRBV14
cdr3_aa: CASSRGGYNQPQHF
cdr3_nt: TGTGCCAGCAGCCGGGGCGGGTACAATCAGCCCCAGCATTTT

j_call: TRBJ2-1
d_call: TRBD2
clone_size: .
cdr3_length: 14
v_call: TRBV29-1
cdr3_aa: CSVEGGRTYNEQFF
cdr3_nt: TGCAGCGTTGAAGGCGGGAGGACCTACAATGAGCAGTTCTTC

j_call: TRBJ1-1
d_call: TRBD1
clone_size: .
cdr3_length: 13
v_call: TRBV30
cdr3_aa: CACKGAWNTEAFF
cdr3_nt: TGTGCCTGCAAGGGGGCTTGGAACACTGAAGCTTTCTTT

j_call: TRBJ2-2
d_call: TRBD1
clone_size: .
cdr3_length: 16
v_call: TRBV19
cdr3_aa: CASSWGQGTNTGELFF
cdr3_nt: TGTGCCAGTAGTTGGGGACAGGGGACGAACACCGGGGAGCTGTTTTTT

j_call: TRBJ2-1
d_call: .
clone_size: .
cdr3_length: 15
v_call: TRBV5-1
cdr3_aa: CASSPLGPYYNEQFF
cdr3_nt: TGCGCCAGCAGCCCTCTCGGACCGTATTACAATGAGCAGTTCTTC

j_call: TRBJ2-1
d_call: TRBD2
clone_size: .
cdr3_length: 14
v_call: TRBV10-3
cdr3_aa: CAISDLAGKNEQFF
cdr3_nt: TGTGCCATCAGTGACCTAGCGGGAAAAAATGAGCAGTTCTTC

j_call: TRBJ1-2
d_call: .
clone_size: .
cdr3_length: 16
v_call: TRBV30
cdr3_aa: CAWSGAGTSSYYGYTF
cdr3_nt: TGTGCCTGGAGCGGCGCCGGGACATCCTCCTACTATGGCTACACCTTC

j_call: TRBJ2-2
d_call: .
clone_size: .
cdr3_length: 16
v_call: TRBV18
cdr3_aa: CASSPFQPGPSGELFF
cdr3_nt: TGTGCCAGCTCACCATTCCAGCCGGGGCCCTCCGGGGAGCTGTTTTTT

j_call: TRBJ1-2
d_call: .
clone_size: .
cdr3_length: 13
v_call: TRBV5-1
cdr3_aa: CASSLDRTEGYTF
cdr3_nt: TGCGCCAGCAGCTTGGACAGGACCGAGGGCTACACCTTC

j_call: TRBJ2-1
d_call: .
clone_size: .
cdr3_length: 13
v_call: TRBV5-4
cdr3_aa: CASSLAWSNEQFF
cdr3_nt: TGTGCCAGCAGCTTGGCCTGGAGCAATGAGCAGTTCTTC

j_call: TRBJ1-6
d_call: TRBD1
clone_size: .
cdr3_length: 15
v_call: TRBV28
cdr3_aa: CASSLYRGLDSPLHF
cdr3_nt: TGTGCCAGCAGTTTATATAGGGGGCTGGATTCACCCCTCCACTTT

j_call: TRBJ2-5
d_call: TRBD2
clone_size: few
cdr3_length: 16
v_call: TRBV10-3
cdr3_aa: CAISRGSGASSETQYF
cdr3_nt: TGTGCCATCAGCCGAGGCAGCGGGGCCAGCTCAGAGACCCAGTACTTC

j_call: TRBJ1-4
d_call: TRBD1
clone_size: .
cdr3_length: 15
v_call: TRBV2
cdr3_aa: CASSRGGKTNEKLFF
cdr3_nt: TGTGCCAGCAGCAGGGGGGGTAAAACTAATGAAAAACTGTTTTTT

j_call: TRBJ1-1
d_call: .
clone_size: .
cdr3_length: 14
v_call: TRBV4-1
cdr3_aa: CASSRTDENTEAFF
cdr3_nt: TGCGCCAGCAGCAGGACGGACGAGAACACTGAAGCTTTCTTT

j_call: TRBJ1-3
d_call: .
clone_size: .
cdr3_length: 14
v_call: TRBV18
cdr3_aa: CASSLALSGNTIYF
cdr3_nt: TGTGCCAGCTCACTTGCCCTCTCTGGAAACACCATATATTTT

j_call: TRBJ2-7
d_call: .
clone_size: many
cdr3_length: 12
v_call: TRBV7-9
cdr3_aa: CASSPGTYEQYF
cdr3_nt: TGTGCCAGCAGCCCAGGAACCTACGAGCAGTACTTC

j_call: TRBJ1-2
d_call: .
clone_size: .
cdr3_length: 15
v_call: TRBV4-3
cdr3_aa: CASSQDPGANYGYTF
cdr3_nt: TGCGCCAGCAGCCAAGATCCAGGAGCTAACTATGGCTACACCTTC

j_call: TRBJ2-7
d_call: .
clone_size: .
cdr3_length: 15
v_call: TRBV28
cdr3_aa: CASSLQGPGRYEQYF
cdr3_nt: TGTGCCAGCAGTCTACAGGGACCTGGCCGCTACGAGCAGTACTTC

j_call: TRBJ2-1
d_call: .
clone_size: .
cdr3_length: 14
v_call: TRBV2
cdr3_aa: CASSEQATYNEQFF
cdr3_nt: TGTGCCAGCAGTGAACAGGCAACCTACAATGAGCAGTTCTTC

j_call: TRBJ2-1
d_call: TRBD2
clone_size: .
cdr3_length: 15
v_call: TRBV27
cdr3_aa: CASSSGTSGGNEQFF
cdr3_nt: TGTGCCAGCAGTTCCGGGACTAGCGGGGGAAATGAGCAGTTCTTC

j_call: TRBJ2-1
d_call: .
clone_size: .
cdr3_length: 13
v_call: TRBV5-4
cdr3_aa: CASSSRLVDEQFF
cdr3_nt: TGTGCCAGCAGCTCACGACTAGTCGATGAGCAGTTCTTC

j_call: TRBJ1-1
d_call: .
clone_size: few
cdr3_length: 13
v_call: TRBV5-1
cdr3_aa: CASSQGVNTEAFF
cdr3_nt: TGCGCCAGCAGCCAAGGGGTGAACACTGAAGCTTTCTTT

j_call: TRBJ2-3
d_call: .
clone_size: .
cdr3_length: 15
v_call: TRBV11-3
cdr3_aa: CASSLTGVDTDTQYF
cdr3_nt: TGTGCCAGCAGCTTAACCGGGGTGGACACAGATACGCAGTATTTT

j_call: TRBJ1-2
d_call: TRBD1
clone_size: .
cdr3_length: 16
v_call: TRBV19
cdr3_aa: CASSIIRDREQGGYTF
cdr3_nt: TGTGCCAGTAGTATAATACGGGACAGGGAACAAGGAGGCTACACCTTC